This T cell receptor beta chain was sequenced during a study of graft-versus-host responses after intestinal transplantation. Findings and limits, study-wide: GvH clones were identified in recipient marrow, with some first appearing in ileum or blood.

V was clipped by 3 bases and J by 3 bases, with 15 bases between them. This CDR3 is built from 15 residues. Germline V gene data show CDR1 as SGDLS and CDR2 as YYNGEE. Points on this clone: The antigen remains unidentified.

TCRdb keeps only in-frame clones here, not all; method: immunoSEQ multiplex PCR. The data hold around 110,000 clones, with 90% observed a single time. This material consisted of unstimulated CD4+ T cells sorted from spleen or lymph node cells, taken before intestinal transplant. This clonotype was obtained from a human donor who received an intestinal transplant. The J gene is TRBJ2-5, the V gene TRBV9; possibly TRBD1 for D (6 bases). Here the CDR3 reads CASSAGPGVKETQYF. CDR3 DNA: TGTGCCAGCAGCGCCGGCCCAGGGGTTAAAGAGACCCAGTACTTC.